These 18 T cell receptor beta chains were sequenced from one sample in a study of T cells in Graves' hyperthyroidism and ophthalmopathy. Researchers took RNA transcripts and amplified the TCR beta CDR3 regions from them. TCR CDR3 regions were first amplified by RT-PCR with HTBI primers. MiXCR, run by TCRdb on the multiplex PCR reads, gives a single entry per CDR3 protein. This table holds 300,000 or so distinct CDR3 sequences, around a fifth found once. The specimen sequenced was blood. The receptors were gathered from a woman aged 50 to 65 with Graves' hyperthyroidism.

This clonotype was recorded a few times. The V call is TRBV9, the J call TRBJ2-3; no clear D. CDR1 and CDR2 from the germline V gene are SGDLS and YYNGEE. With 0 bases removed from V and 5 bases from J, the gap between germline ends came to 4 bases. CDR3 length: 12 residues. The CDR3 loop is CASSVERDTQYF. The CDR3 region has the DNA TGTGCCAGCAGCGTAGAACGAGATACGCAGTATTTT.

This clonotype has a handful of counts. The chain links TRBV7-6 to TRBJ2-3; 7 bases are shared with TRBD2. V dropped 2 bases and J dropped 13; count of bases not matched to a gene: 18. Germline-derived CDR1 and CDR2 are SGHVS and FNYEAQ. CDR3 length equals 16 residues. CDR3 sequence: CASSLTPPPGGSYKYF. The CDR3 bases are TGTGCCAGCAGCTTAACCCCTCCGCCGGGCGGGAGTTACAAGTATTTT.

In its sample, this clonotype was seen many times. The chain recombines TRBV7-3 with TRBJ2-3; 11 positions match TRBD2. Trimming took 3 bases from V and 3 from J; bases not matched to a gene: 8. CDR1 is SGHTA and CDR2 is FQGTGA in the germline V gene. The CDR3 extends over 17 amino acids. The CDR3 region has the DNA TGTGCCAGCAGCTTGACTAGCGGGATCTTGGTGACAGATACGCAGTATTTT. This translates into CASSLTSGILVTDTQYF.

In this sample, this clonotype turned up a few times. This chain connects TRBV20-1 to TRBJ1-3; possible D gene TRBD1, 5 bases. The CDR3 has 15 amino acids. The germline gives CDR1 DFQATT, CDR2 SNEGSKA (reference sequence). Trimming shortened V by 0 bases and J by 2 bases, and 11 bases separated the two germline ends. The CDR3 DNA reads as TGCAGTGCTAGAGATCTGTCCAGGGCTGGAAACACCATATATTTT. Its protein product is CSARDLSRAGNTIYF.

This clonotype was observed at least ten times. The chain couples TRBV15 to TRBJ1-1; D is undetermined. Per the germline V gene, CDR1 is LNHNV and CDR2 is YYDKDF (reference sequence). The CDR3 covers 15 residues. V lost 6 bases to trimming and J lost 0 bases, with 14 bases between them. CDR3 region: CATREVSSLNTEAFF. The CDR3 DNA is TGTGCCACCAGGGAAGTAAGCAGCTTGAACACTGAAGCTTTCTTT.

The gene calls are TRBV7-9 and TRBJ2-7; unclear D gene. V dropped 3 bases and J dropped 3 bases, with 12 bases sitting between them. The CDR3 totals 14 residues. The germline V gene has CDR1 SEHNR and CDR2 FQNEAQ (reference sequence). CDR3 region: CASSFSGRHYEQYF. Written as DNA, the CDR3 is TGTGCCAGCAGCTTTTCGGGCCGGCACTACGAGCAGTACTTC.

The CDR3 region is CSARSGTSSGEQFF. As DNA, the CDR3 is TGCAGTGCTAGATCTGGGACTTCTTCAGGAGAGCAGTTCTTC. The rearrangement joins TRBV20-1 to TRBJ2-1, with a weak D call TRBD2 (6 bases). Per germline, CDR1 DFQATT and CDR2 SNEGSKA (reference sequence). V was trimmed by 2 bases and J by 10 bases, leaving 18 bases between them. The CDR3 spans 14 residues.

This clonotype was seen many times. The rearrangement joins TRBV11-2 to TRBJ2-1; 8 positions agree with TRBD2. Germline CDR1 SGHAT, CDR2 FQNNGV. V dropped 5 bases and J dropped 4; count of bases not matched to a gene: 4. The CDR3 contains 14 residues. CDR3 region: CASSGLAAYNEQFF. In nucleotides, the CDR3 is TGTGCCAGCAGCGGACTAGCAGCATACAATGAGCAGTTCTTC. Based on the CDR3 plus reference TRBV11-2 and TRBJ2-1, the full variable domain is EAGVAQSPRYKIIEKRQSVAFWCNPISGHATLYWYQQILGQGPKLLIQFQNNGVVDDSQLPKDRFSAERLKGVDSTLKIQPAKLEDSAVYLCASSGLAAYNEQFFGPGTRLTVL.

This sequence joins TRBV2 and TRBJ2-7; TRBD1 matches 12 bases. The CDR3 is made up of 17 amino acids. Germline CDR1 reads SNHLY; CDR2 reads FYNNEI. The J segment lost 3 bases and the V segment lost 7 bases, leaving 13 bases of the junction unmatched. The DNA for the CDR3 is TGTGCCAGCACGGAAGCAGCCGGGACAGGGGGCAACTACGAGCAGTACTTC. This sequence encodes CASTEAAGTGGNYEQYF. Looking up the rest from reference TRBV2 and TRBJ2-7 gives the full variable domain: EPEVTQTPSHQVTQMGQEVILRCVPISNHLYFYWYRQILGQKVEFLVSFYNNEISEKSEIFDDQFSVERPDGSNFTLKIRSTKLEDSAMYFCASTEAAGTGGNYEQYFGPGTRLTVT.

This clonotype was counted ten times or more. This sequence joins TRBV20-1 and TRBJ2-5; 14 bases match TRBD2. Germline V CDR1 and CDR2: DFQATT, SNEGSKA (reference sequence). The CDR3 length is 16 residues. The V gene end was trimmed by 1 base and the J gene end by 5 bases; junction bases not matched to a gene: 6. The CDR3 reads CSARGLAGGMMETQYF. CDR3 DNA: TGCAGTGCTAGAGGACTAGCGGGGGGGATGATGGAGACCCAGTACTTC.

This clonotype was counted many times. The V call is TRBV20-1, the J call TRBJ2-7; possible D gene TRBD2, 5 bases. Germline lookup yields CDR1 DFQATT and CDR2 SNEGSKA (reference sequence). The CDR3 totals 13 residues. Between the trimmed V and J ends, which lost 5 bases and 1 base, there was a span of 12 bases. The CDR3 bases are TGCAGTGCTTCACAACTAGGATCCTACGAGCAGTACTTC. This encodes CSASQLGSYEQYF.

Many counts were recorded for this clonotype. The chain uses TRBV29-1 and TRBJ2-5; no firm D call. The CDR3 totals 13 residues. The V gene's germline CDR1 is SQVTM and CDR2 ANQGSEA. V was shortened by 7 bases and J by 3 bases, with 15 bases between the two germline ends. The DNA of the CDR3 is TGCAGCGCTATGGGGTCCCAGAAAGAGACCCAGTACTTC. This gives the protein CSAMGSQKETQYF.

This clonotype was seen ten or more times. J is TRBJ2-7 and V is TRBV30; 8 bases align to TRBD1. The CDR3 contains 16 residues. Germline CDR1 GTSNPN, CDR2 SVGIG (reference sequence). V dropped 3 bases and J dropped 4; count of bases not matched to a gene: 14. CDR3 coding DNA: TGTGCCTGGAGCACCCTAGTCGGGACAGGACCATACGAGCAGTACTTC. Translation: CAWSTLVGTGPYEQYF. The whole variable domain, filled in from reference TRBV30 and TRBJ2-7, reads SQTIHQWPATLVQPVGSPLSLECTVEGTSNPNLYWYRQAAGRGLQLLFYSVGIGQISSEVPQNLSASRPQDRQFILSSKKLLLSDSGFYLCAWSTLVGTGPYEQYFGPGTRLTVT.

This clonotype was seen only once. V is TRBV4-2 and J is TRBJ2-2; 12 nucleotides align to TRBD2. CDR1 is LGHNA and CDR2 is YNFKEQ in the germline V gene. The CDR3 totals 17 residues. The trim removed 4 bases at V and 7 bases at J, leaving 10 bases unmatched. The CDR3 loop reads CASSPSLAGGVVGELFF. DNA for the CDR3: TGTGCCAGCAGCCCCTCACTAGCGGGAGGAGTAGTCGGGGAGCTGTTTTTT.

This chain uses TRBV25-1 with TRBJ2-5, with 7 bases lining up with TRBD1. Germline V CDR1 and CDR2: MGHDK, SYGVNS. V lost 4 bases and J lost 9; bases outside the gene matches: 8. The CDR3 length is 13 residues. In nucleotides, the CDR3 is TGTGCCAGCAGTGGAAAGGGGGCTGAGGCCCAGTACTTC. This translates into CASSGKGAEAQYF.

This rearrangement joins TRBV20-1 to TRBJ1-1, with D hard to call. Trimming pared 6 bases from V and 9 bases from J, leaving 11 bases between. The CDR3 has 10 residues. From germline, CDR1 is DFQATT and CDR2 SNEGSKA (reference sequence). This chain's CDR3 is CSARSEKAFF. The CDR3 nucleotides read TGCAGTGCCCGGTCAGAAAAAGCTTTCTTT.

This clonotype showed up many times. The chain uses TRBV12-3 or TRBV12-4 and TRBJ2-2; 8 bases map to TRBD2. The J segment lost 3 bases and the V segment lost 3 bases, leaving 21 bases of the junction unmatched. The CDR3 is 21 amino acids. The CDR3 is CASSFSIWNPPSGRYTGELFF. Here the CDR3 DNA reads TGTGCCAGCAGTTTTAGTATCTGGAACCCCCCCAGCGGGAGATACACCGGGGAGCTGTTTTTT.

This clonotype was recorded many times. The J gene is TRBJ1-1, the V gene TRBV6-6; 9 positions agree with TRBD1. The ends lost 2 bases at V and 4 bases at J; junction bases unmatched: 11. The germline V gene has CDR1 MNHNY and CDR2 SVGAGI (reference sequence). This CDR3 spans 17 amino acids. The CDR3 coding sequence is TGTGCCAGCAGTTACCGGGACAGGGTATTTGTCGGCACTGAAGCTTTCTTT. It codes for CASSYRDRVFVGTEAFF.